This entry lists 24 T cell receptor beta chains sequenced from one sample in a study of T cells in Graves' hyperthyroidism and ophthalmopathy. The TCR beta CDR3 regions underwent amplification using RNA transcripts as the source. When the TCR CDR3 underwent first-round RT-PCR, the HTBI primer set was used. TCRdb independently ran MiXCR on the multiplex PCR reads; one entry per CDR3 protein. The data contain 350,000 to 450,000 distinct CDR3 sequences, roughly 15% of them singletons. The specimen was blood. The source of these receptors is a woman in her twenties or thirties with Graves' hyperthyroidism that later progressed to Graves' ophthalmopathy.

The table lists this clonotype with many counts. V usage is TRBV15 and J usage is TRBJ2-5; D not resolved. The CDR3 covers 12 residues. Germline lookup yields CDR1 LNHNV and CDR2 YYDKDF (reference sequence). The germline V and J ends were trimmed by 1 base and 4 bases, with 4 bases remaining between them. Here the CDR3 DNA reads TGTGCCACCAGCAGAGGCGGAGAGACCCAGTACTTC. Amino acids: CATSRGGETQYF.

The gene calls are TRBV25-1 and TRBJ2-5, with 7 bases aligning to TRBD2. This CDR3 has 18 amino acids. Germline loops: CDR1 MGHDK, CDR2 SYGVNS. J lost 7 bases, V lost 3 bases, and 20 bases had no gene match. The CDR3 DNA reads TGTGCCAGCAGTGACGCCCCCCCGAGGGAGGGGACCAGGCGGACCCAGTACTTC. The encoded protein is CASSDAPPREGTRRTQYF.

For this clonotype: A much larger clone differs from this one at a single base, so this may be a read error. The V gene is TRBV3-1, the J gene TRBJ2-7; D unresolved. CDR3 length equals 13 residues. Germline CDR1 LGHDT, CDR2 YNNKEL (reference sequence). Trimming took 0 bases from V and 5 from J, leaving 8 bases between them. The CDR3 protein is CASSQDRAHEQYF. The CDR3 DNA is TGTGCCAGCAGCCAAGATCGCGCCCACGAGCAGTACTTC.

This clonotype was seen repeatedly, ten times or more. CDR3 DNA sequence: TGTGCCAGCGGCTTGACAGCTCATAATGGCTACACCTTC. It is translated as CASGLTAHNGYTF. The chain recombines TRBV28 with TRBJ1-2, with TRBD1 as a possible D gene (5 bases). Germline lookup yields CDR1 MDHEN and CDR2 SYDVKM. V dropped 8 bases and J dropped 6 bases, with 16 bases sitting between them. The CDR3 totals 13 residues.

This clonotype was observed at least ten times. The chain couples TRBV5-1 to TRBJ2-3; no definite D call. Germline values: CDR1 SGHRS, CDR2 YFSETQ. The V end lost 2 bases, the J end lost 0 bases, and 10 bases lay between the germline ends. The CDR3 length is 15 residues. Here the CDR3 DNA reads TGCGCCAGCAGCTTAATTCAGCCAAGCACAGATACGCAGTATTTT. It encodes CASSLIQPSTDTQYF. The whole variable domain, filled in from reference TRBV5-1 and TRBJ2-3, reads KAGVTQTPRYLIKTRGQQVTLSCSPISGHRSVSWYQQTPGQGLQFLFEYFSETQRNKGNFPGRFSGRQFSNSRSEMNVSTLELGDSALYLCASSLIQPSTDTQYFGPGTRLTVL.

There are a few counts of this clonotype. V and J are TRBV29-1 and TRBJ1-1; D remains ambiguous. This CDR3 comprises 17 residues. V was trimmed by 7 bases and J by 0 bases, leaving 24 bases between them. Germline V gene data show CDR1 as SQVTM and CDR2 as ANQGSEA. This CDR3 is CSAEVGVSLVMNTEAFF. CDR3 nucleotides: TGCAGCGCTGAGGTCGGGGTTAGTTTGGTTATGAACACTGAAGCTTTCTTT.

This clonotype was seen repeatedly, ten times or more. This rearrangement joins TRBV6-1 to TRBJ1-1; 11 nucleotides match TRBD1. Germline CDR1 is MNHNS and CDR2 is SASEGT. This CDR3 comprises 14 residues. V was pared by 1 base and J by 8 bases, with 3 bases of the junction left unmatched. CDR3 sequence reads: CASSEGTGGAEAFF. CDR3 DNA: TGTGCCAGCAGTGAAGGGACAGGGGGCGCGGAAGCTTTCTTT.

Concerning this clonotype itself: A clone one base away is much larger, so this may be a read error. V usage is TRBV2 and J usage is TRBJ2-7, with TRBD2 matching over 11 bases. CDR1 SNHLY and CDR2 FYNNEI come from the germline V gene. CDR3 size: 15 residues. The CDR3: CAGSQTTSGAYEQYF. For the CDR3, the DNA is TGTGCCGGCAGTCAGACGACTAGCGGGGCCTACGAGCAGTACTTC.

This clonotype was observed many times. The gene calls are TRBV20-1 and TRBJ2-5; 8 nucleotides line up with TRBD1. Trimming removed 0 bases from V and 5 bases from J; junction bases left unmatched: 8. The CDR3 is made up of 15 amino acids. The germline gives CDR1 DFQATT, CDR2 SNEGSKA (reference sequence). The CDR3 DNA sequence: TGCAGTGCTAGAGAACCGGACAGGGAAACGGAGACCCAGTACTTC. Residues: CSAREPDRETETQYF.

This clonotype was detected many times. This sequence joins TRBV2 and TRBJ2-4, with D possibly called TRBD1 or TRBD2 (5 bases each). Germline V gene lookup returns CDR1 SNHLY and CDR2 FYNNEI. The CDR3 has 15 residues. The ends were cut back, 6 bases at V and 0 bases at J, with 12 bases in the middle. Written as DNA, the CDR3 is TGTGCCAGCAGAACTCCGGGGCTAGCCAAAAACATTCAGTACTTC. As protein: CASRTPGLAKNIQYF.

J is TRBJ1-3 and V is TRBV12-3 or TRBV12-4; a weak D match, TRBD1 (5 bases). V lost 7 bases to trimming and J lost 0 bases, with 10 bases between them. This CDR3 spans 14 amino acids. CDR3 protein: CASNPTASGNTIYF. The CDR3 DNA reads as TGTGCCAGCAACCCGACAGCCTCTGGAAACACCATATATTTT.

This clonotype has at least ten counts. The chain carries TRBV2 and TRBJ1-2; no clear D. CDR3 length equals 11 residues. Trimming removed 5 bases at V and 9 bases at J, with 10 bases between. The V gene's germline CDR1 is SNHLY and CDR2 FYNNEI. CDR3 sequence: CASSLERSYTF. The CDR3 region has the DNA TGTGCCAGCAGTTTGGAAAGGAGCTACACCTTC. The whole variable domain, remainder taken from reference TRBV2 and TRBJ1-2, is EPEVTQTPSHQVTQMGQEVILRCVPISNHLYFYWYRQILGQKVEFLVSFYNNEISEKSEIFDDQFSVERPDGSNFTLKIRSTKLEDSAMYFCASSLERSYTFGSGTRLTVV.

This clonotype was recorded many times. This chain links TRBV30 with TRBJ2-1, with a tentative D call TRBD1 (6 bases). CDR3 length equals 15 residues. Trimming left V 2 bases short and J 6 bases short, with 17 bases between. Germline V gene sequence: CDR1 GTSNPN, CDR2 SVGIG (reference sequence). The DNA for the CDR3 is TGTGCCTGGAGTTTGAAGATGACAGGTACCAATGAGCAGTTCTTC. The encoded protein is CAWSLKMTGTNEQFF.

This clonotype occurred a few times. This chain connects TRBV20-1 to TRBJ2-4; tentatively, D is TRBD2 (6 bases). CDR3 size: 13 residues. V lost 8 bases, J lost 5 bases, and 16 bases lay in between. Per the germline V gene, CDR1 is DFQATT and CDR2 is SNEGSKA (reference sequence). The CDR3 is CSQLEGSENIQYF. The CDR3 DNA is TGCAGTCAGCTGGAGGGTTCTGAAAACATTCAGTACTTC.

This clonotype was found many times. The chain is built from TRBV7-9 and TRBJ2-2; 12 bases match TRBD2. Germline V CDR1 and CDR2: SEHNR, FQNEAQ (reference sequence). The CDR3 is made up of 16 amino acids. The V gene end was trimmed by 6 bases and the J gene end by 4 bases; junction bases not matched to a gene: 6. CDR3 sequence: CASRPTSGRSTGELFF. The CDR3 coding sequence is TGTGCCAGCAGGCCAACTAGCGGGAGGAGCACCGGGGAGCTGTTTTTT.

The CDR3 DNA reads TGTGCCAGCAGCACCGGGTACATGAACACTGAAGCTTTCTTT. Protein product: CASSTGYMNTEAFF. The chain links TRBV3-1 to TRBJ1-1; D gene unclear. V was cut by 5 bases and J by 0 bases, with 10 bases left in between. The CDR3 consists of 14 residues. Germline V gene data show CDR1 as LGHDT and CDR2 as YNNKEL (reference sequence).

On this clonotype itself: A much larger clone is a single base away; this may be a read error. This chain links TRBV5-1 with TRBJ2-1; TRBD2 aligns across 13 bases. CDR1 is SGHRS and CDR2 is YFSETQ in the germline V gene. The V gene end was trimmed by 2 bases and the J gene end by 6 bases; junction bases not matched to a gene: 2. The CDR3 consists of 15 residues. The CDR3 nucleotides are TGCGCCAGCAGCTTTGGGACTAGCGGGGTCAATGAGCAGTTCTTC. This codes for CASSFGTSGVNEQFF.

This clonotype showed up many times. The chain recombines TRBV20-1 with TRBJ1-6, with TRBD1 as a possible D gene (6 bases). Trimming stripped 3 bases from V and 9 bases from J, with 18 bases between. The CDR3 loop spans 15 amino acids. From germline, CDR1 is DFQATT and CDR2 SNEGSKA (reference sequence). The CDR3 nucleotides read TGCAGTGCTAGTAACCGGGGCAGGGGCCTTTCACCCCTCCACTTT. Translation: CSASNRGRGLSPLHF.

This rearrangement joins TRBV6-2 or TRBV6-3 to TRBJ2-7; no clear D gene. Per the germline V gene, CDR1 is MNHEY and CDR2 is SVGEGT. The V and J ends lost 0 bases and 1 base respectively, with 7 bases between them. This CDR3 has 14 residues. CDR3 coding DNA: TGTGCCAGCAGTTACTCCCTAGAATCCTACGAGCAGTACTTC. Amino acid sequence: CASSYSLESYEQYF.

This clonotype appeared many times. The chain employs TRBV11-1 and TRBJ2-7, with D perhaps assigned TRBD1 or TRBD2 (5 bases each). The V gene's germline CDR1 is SGHAT and CDR2 FQDESV (reference sequence). The CDR3 consists of 15 residues. V lost 3 bases and J 6 bases, leaving 18 bases between the germline ends. The CDR3 loop reads CASSFLVGETGEQYF. In DNA form, the CDR3 reads TGTGCCAGCAGCTTCCTTGTAGGGGAGACGGGCGAGCAGTACTTC.

This clonotype appeared many times. This chain connects TRBV5-1 to TRBJ2-7; the D gene is possibly TRBD2 (6 bases). The CDR3 contains 14 residues. Germline CDR1 reads SGHRS; CDR2 reads YFSETQ. V lost 2 bases, J lost 5 bases, and 14 bases lay in between. The CDR3 DNA follows: TGCGCCAGCAGCTTTAGAACTAGCAGTGACGAGCAGTACTTC. Protein: CASSFRTSSDEQYF.

This clonotype was counted many times. The chain recombines TRBV27 with TRBJ1-1; no reliable D call. CDR1 and CDR2 from the germline V gene are MNHEY and SMNVEV (reference sequence). The CDR3 covers 13 residues. Trimming took 4 bases from V and 1 from J, leaving 7 bases between them. CDR3 sequence: CASSSAGNTEAFF. The DNA for the CDR3 is TGTGCCAGCAGTTCCGCAGGGAACACTGAAGCTTTCTTT.

This rearrangement joins TRBV6-2 or TRBV6-3 to TRBJ1-6; D may be TRBD1 (6 bases). CDR1 is MNHEY and CDR2 is SVGEGT in the germline V gene. Trimming pared 4 bases from V and 8 bases from J, leaving 12 bases between. The CDR3 has 14 amino acids. The CDR3, as DNA: TGTGCCAGCAGTTCGTGGACAGAGGATTCACCCCTCCACTTT. Its protein is CASSSWTEDSPLHF.

This clonotype was counted only a few times. The chain combines TRBV5-1 with TRBJ1-2; D gene ambiguous. Deletions cut 4 bases from V and 4 bases from J, with 26 bases between. This CDR3 has 18 amino acids. CDR1 and CDR2 from the germline V gene are SGHRS and YFSETQ. CDR3 sequence reads: CASSPSNPEGTWSYGYTF. The CDR3 region has the DNA TGCGCCAGCAGCCCGAGTAATCCTGAGGGCACCTGGAGCTATGGCTACACCTTC. Full variable domain (rest looked up from reference TRBV5-1 and TRBJ1-2): KAGVTQTPRYLIKTRGQQVTLSCSPISGHRSVSWYQQTPGQGLQFLFEYFSETQRNKGNFPGRFSGRQFSNSRSEMNVSTLELGDSALYLCASSPSNPEGTWSYGYTFGSGTRLTVV.